This T cell receptor (beta chain) originates from a study of T cell responses to AZD1222 COVID-19 vaccine (dated by TCRdb to the early 2020s). Background on the whole study: AZD1222 recipients given second doses at about 4 weeks or at about 12 weeks were pooled, since spike-specific TCR depth and breadth were not found to differ between the two schedules. Enrollment into the trials was organized by age into subgroups of 18-55, 56-69 and 70-plus years, and those subgroups contained approximately 160, 26 and 62 TCR-sequenced participants, respectively. TCR sequencing was performed for 230 to 250 trial participants, of whom about 210 were given two doses of AZD1222 and around 25 were given two doses of MenACWY control vaccine.

Per the publication, the time point label means: baseline before first vaccination. Vaccinee samples came from UK trials COV001 and COV002, including a single-blind randomized controlled phase 2/3 trial of AZD1222 (ChAdOx1 nCoV-19) in healthy adults. For TCRbeta chain sequencing, PBMC samples from trial participants were taken at day 0 and at day 28 after the second dose. For this clone: The antigen it binds to is not known. Base qualities were left out, and no much larger clone turns up one base away.

The CDR3 regions of human TCRbeta chains were analyzed by immunosequencing. On the authors' methods: TCRs in the repertoires were matched against a reference library of SARS-CoV-2-specific TCRs that had been generated with the MIRA antigen-specificity platform. Breadth meant the fraction of unique TCRs that were SARS-CoV-2-associated, whereas depth meant the fraction of total T cells that were SARS-CoV-2-associated. Each spike-specific TCR was assigned to its reactive spike region and to a CD4 or CD8 class using the MIRA data. Log10-transformed breadth and depth values were compared by one-way ANOVA with Sidak's multiple comparisons tests. The immuneACCESS repertoire file appears here via TCRdb, limited to in-frame rearrangements. These files lack a portion of the clones; in checked studies, under half of the deficit traces to unresolved V genes, and the cause of the others is not known. D and trimming were read from the DNA, whereas the V and J calls and clone size are those reported in that table. The sample has 120,000 or so clones on record, 85% to 95% of them singletons. The leading ten clones occupy about 7.8% of the sample.

The research as a whole found: The vaccine-associated CD4 TCRs covered the entire spike protein, and the dominant responses fell in regions 160-218 and 743-854. In the small 56-69-year group, the increase in depth fell short of significance, most likely because of low power. A significant rise in spike-specific TCR breadth and depth was observed after two AZD1222 doses relative to day 0 and relative to MenACWY recipients. Nearly half of unique spike-specific TCRs reportedly recognized epitopes outside regions mutated in the B.1.351 and B.1.1.7 variants. Because no samples from the day 14 peak response were available, repertoires could be characterized only after the peak T cell response. Only five or six AZD1222 recipients were SARS-CoV-2 seropositive at baseline, limiting conclusions about previously exposed vaccinees. Participants were mostly white British and included more females than males, and it was suggested by the authors that clonal diversity may have been underestimated.

The CDR3 goes from the cysteine to the phenylalanine over 13 residues. Only the CDR3 part of the read is kept: 39 bases, read in frame from the first base. CDR1 is given as MNHEY and CDR2 as SMNVEV, both from the germline V gene (reference sequence). The junction shows trimming of 6 bases on V and 0 bases on J, plus 9 bases between the germline ends. The material was peripheral blood, obtained on day 0 of AZD1222 vaccination. The chain links TRBV27 with TRBJ2-7; there is no confident call for the D gene. The source is an adult in good health. DNA sequence: TGTGCCAGCAGGGCCCACTCCTCCTACGAGCAGTACTTC. Translated, it gives CASRAHSSYEQYF.